One and the same sample provided the 6 T cell receptor beta chains below, sequenced in a study of blood T cell repertoires in COVID-19. Method: immunoSEQ multiplex PCR; TCRdb's copy keeps in-frame clones and lacks some. The sample has about 130,000 clones, 83% seen once; the top ten hold 15% to 20%. The sample taken for sequencing was PBMCs or T cells enriched from blood (not recorded which). These receptors came from a man aged 25 to 45 who had recovered from COVID-19.

The sample holds a few counts of this clone. The chain links TRBV5-1 to TRBJ1-4; no firm D call. The CDR3 has 14 amino acids. The germline V and J ends were trimmed by 0 bases and 0 bases, with 3 bases remaining between them. Per germline, CDR1 SGHRS and CDR2 YFSETQ. The DNA of the CDR3 is TGCGCCAGCAGCTTGGACACAACTAATGAAAAACTGTTTTTT. Translation: CASSLDTTNEKLFF.

The CDR3 DNA reads TGTGCCAGCAGTCCGGAACAGATTAACTATGGCTACACCTTC. This sequence encodes CASSPEQINYGYTF. V usage is TRBV2 and J usage is TRBJ1-2, with no clear D. The CDR3 covers 14 residues. The germline CDR1 and CDR2 sequences are SNHLY and FYNNEI. With 5 bases removed from V and 1 base from J, the gap between germline ends came to 11 bases.

The rearrangement links TRBV19 to TRBJ2-5, with TRBD2 as a possible D gene (6 bases). V lost 2 bases to trimming and J lost 1 base, with 11 bases between them. Germline assignment: CDR1 LNHDA and CDR2 SQIVND (reference sequence). This CDR3 comprises 15 residues. The CDR3 reads CASSINRDSQETQYF. As DNA, the CDR3 is TGTGCCAGTAGTATAAACCGGGACTCCCAAGAGACCCAGTACTTC. The full variable domain, in which reference TRBV19 and TRBJ2-5 provide the parts outside the CDR3, is DGGITQSPKYLFRKEGQNVTLSCEQNLNHDAMYWYRQDPGQGLRLIYYSQIVNDFQKGDIAEGYSVSREKKESFPLTVTSAQKNPTAFYLCASSINRDSQETQYFGPGTRLLVL.

The sample holds a few counts of this clone. Other nucleotide sequences from this sample produce the same CDR3. The CDR3 DNA follows: TGCGCCAGCAGCTTGGGGTCAGGGGGAAACACCATATATTTT. It is translated as CASSLGSGGNTIYF. The chain joins TRBV5-1 to TRBJ1-3, with D tentatively TRBD1 (5 bases). Trimming took off 0 bases at V and 4 bases at J, with 8 bases between the two ends. The germline CDR1 and CDR2 sequences are SGHRS and YFSETQ. The CDR3 is made up of 14 amino acids.

The sample holds one count of this clone. This chain uses TRBV27 with TRBJ2-7, with D maybe TRBD2 (5 bases). Trimming shortened V by 6 bases and J by 6 bases, and 15 bases separated the two germline ends. CDR1 MNHEY and CDR2 SMNVEV come from the germline V gene (reference sequence). This CDR3 region has 13 residues. This chain's CDR3 is CASRRPGLPEQYF. Here the CDR3 DNA reads TGTGCCAGCAGGCGCCCAGGACTTCCCGAGCAGTACTTC.

V is TRBV27 and J is TRBJ1-5; TRBD1 aligns across 7 bases. Trimming cost V 5 bases and J 3 bases; bases outside gene matches: 7. The germline V gene has CDR1 MNHEY and CDR2 SMNVEV (reference sequence). The CDR3 runs 15 residues. The CDR3 DNA is TGTGCCAGCAGTCCACAGACAGGGAACAATCAGCCCCAGCATTTT. Translation gives CASSPQTGNNQPQHF.